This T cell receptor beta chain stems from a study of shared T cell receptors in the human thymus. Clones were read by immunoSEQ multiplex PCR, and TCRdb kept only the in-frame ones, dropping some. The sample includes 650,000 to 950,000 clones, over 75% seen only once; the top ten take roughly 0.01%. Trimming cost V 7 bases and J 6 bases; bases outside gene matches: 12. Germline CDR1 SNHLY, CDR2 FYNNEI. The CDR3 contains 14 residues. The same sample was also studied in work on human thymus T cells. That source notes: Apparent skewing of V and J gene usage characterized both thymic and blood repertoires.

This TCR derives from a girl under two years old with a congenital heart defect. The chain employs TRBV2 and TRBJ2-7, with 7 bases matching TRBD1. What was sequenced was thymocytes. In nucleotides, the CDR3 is TGTGCCAGCAACCTGACAGGGAGACGTATCGAGCAGTACTTC. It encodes CASNLTGRRIEQYF.